The entry below describes one T cell receptor beta chain. A second about 7 to 12 cycle PCR used barcoded and J-beta primers. TCRdb re-derived calls from the 5' RACE reads in MiXCR, one entry per CDR3 protein. The table shows about 1.6 million distinct CDR3 sequences, with around 36% occurring only once. The source of the sample is a study of blood T cells in healthy people across ages. Trimming removed 4 bases from V and 1 base from J, with 13 bases in between. CDR1 and CDR2 (germline): SNHLY, FYNNEI. The CDR3 has 16 residues. Staff drew roughly 10 milliliters of peripheral blood from each donor. There were at least 6 micrograms of total RNA extracted from every sample.

The clonotype was recovered from a woman in her 30s in good health. Sequencing was done on a sample of blood. The V call is TRBV2, the J call TRBJ2-2; TRBD1 might be the D (6 bases). CDR3 sequence: CASSVAGAQNTGELFF. CDR3 sequence (DNA): TGTGCCAGCAGTGTGGCAGGGGCGCAGAACACCGGGGAGCTGTTTTTT.